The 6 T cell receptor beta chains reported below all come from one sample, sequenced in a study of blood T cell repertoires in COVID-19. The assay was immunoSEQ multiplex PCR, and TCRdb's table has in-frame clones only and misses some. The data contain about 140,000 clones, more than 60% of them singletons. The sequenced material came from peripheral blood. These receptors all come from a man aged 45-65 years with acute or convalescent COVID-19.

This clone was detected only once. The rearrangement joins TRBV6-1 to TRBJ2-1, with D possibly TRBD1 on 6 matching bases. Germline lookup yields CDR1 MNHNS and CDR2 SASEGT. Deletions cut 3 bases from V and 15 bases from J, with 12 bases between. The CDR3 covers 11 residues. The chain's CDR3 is CASSDRGPPFF. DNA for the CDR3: TGTGCCAGCAGTGACAGGGGCCCCCCGTTCTTC.

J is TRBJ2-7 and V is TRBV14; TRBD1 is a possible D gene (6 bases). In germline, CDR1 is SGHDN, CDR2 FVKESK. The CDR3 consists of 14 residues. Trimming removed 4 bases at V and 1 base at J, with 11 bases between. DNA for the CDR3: TGTGCCAGCAGCCCGCAGGGGCGATCCTACGAGCAGTACTTC. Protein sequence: CASSPQGRSYEQYF.

CDR3 DNA sequence: TGTGCCAGCAGTTGCCCCCGGGTGGCCTACGAGCAGTACGTC. The encoded protein is CASSCPRVAYEQYV. This chain links TRBV6-5 with TRBJ2-7; D not resolved. The V end was cut by 4 bases, the J end by 2 bases, with 12 bases between. The CDR3 is 14 residues long. Germline V lookup: CDR1 MNHEY, CDR2 SVGAGI.

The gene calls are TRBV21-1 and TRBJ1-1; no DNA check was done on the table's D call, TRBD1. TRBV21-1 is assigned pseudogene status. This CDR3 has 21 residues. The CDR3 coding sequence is TGTGCCAGCAGCTCCTGGTCTTGGCAGGGGGCGACGTCCCGTCCACGGATAGAAGCTTTCTTT. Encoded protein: CASSSWSWQGATSRPRIEAFF.

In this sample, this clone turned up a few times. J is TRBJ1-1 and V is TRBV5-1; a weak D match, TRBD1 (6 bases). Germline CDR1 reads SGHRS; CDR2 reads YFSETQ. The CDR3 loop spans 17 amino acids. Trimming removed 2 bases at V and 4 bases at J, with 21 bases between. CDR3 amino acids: CASSFGVPQGPGTEAFF. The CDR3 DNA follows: TGCGCCAGCAGCTTTGGAGTTCCGCAGGGGCCGGGCACTGAAGCTTTCTTT.

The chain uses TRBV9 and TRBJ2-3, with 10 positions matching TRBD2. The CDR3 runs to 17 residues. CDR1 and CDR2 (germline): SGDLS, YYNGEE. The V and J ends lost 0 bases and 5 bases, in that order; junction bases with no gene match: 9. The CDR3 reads CASSVGVSGGAVDTQYF. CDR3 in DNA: TGTGCCAGCAGCGTAGGAGTAAGCGGGGGGGCAGTAGATACGCAGTATTTT.